Listed below are T cell receptor beta chains from one sample, sequenced in a study of cytomegalovirus exposure and HLA in healthy donors. Profiling relied on immunoSEQ multiplex PCR, and the TCRdb table lists in-frame clones only, not all of them. The profile shows around 180,000 clones, roughly 90% of them singletons. The source material was PBMCs. The receptors shown here come from a girl under three years old in good health and CMV-seronegative. Both conserved end residues are part of each CDR3. A D gene is named only where the DNA matches it firmly. Rows give clone size only sometimes, using once, few, many, or a class for an expanded clone.

abundance,v_gene,d_gene,len,j_gene,CDR3aa,CDR3nt
once,TRBV7-2,NA,15,TRBJ1-2,CASSLATGNAYGYTF,TGTGCCAGCAGCTTAGCCACAGGGAACGCCTATGGCTACACCTTC
NA,TRBV5-1,TRBD2,18,TRBJ2-1,CASSLTVLAGVPYDEQFF,TGCGCCAGCAGCTTGACAGTCCTAGCGGGAGTCCCTTACGATGAGCAGTTCTTC
once,TRBV2,NA,15,TRBJ2-1,CASSDLQVSYNGQFF,TGTGCCAGCAGTGACCTGCAGGTCTCCTACAATGGGCAGTTCTTC
once,TRBV2,NA,13,TRBJ1-1,CASSQTASTEAFF,TGTGCCAGCAGCCAGACAGCTTCCACTGAAGCTTTCTTT
NA,TRBV5-1,NA,16,TRBJ1-6,CASSLAAGPYNSPLHF,TGCGCCAGCAGCTTGGCCGCTGGGCCCTATAATTCACCCCTCCACTTT
NA,TRBV5-4,NA,15,TRBJ2-3,CASSSRGSSTDTQYF,TGTGCCAGCAGCTCCCGCGGATCTAGCACAGATACGCAGTATTTT
NA,TRBV23-1,NA,17,TRBJ1-1,CASYPLGGTNWRTEAFF,TGCGCCAGCTACCCGCTCGGGGGGACTAATTGGAGGACTGAAGCTTTCTTT
NA,TRBV9,NA,14,TRBJ1-3,CASSVDYSGNTIYF,TGTGCCAGCAGCGTAGACTACTCTGGAAACACCATATATTTT
NA,TRBV6-6,NA,16,TRBJ1-2,CATLTHWGGANYGYTF,TGTGCCACCCTCACTCACTGGGGGGGAGCTAACTATGGCTACACCTTC
NA,TRBV6-1,NA,16,TRBJ2-7,CASSEDTGYGSYEQYF,TGTGCCAGCAGTGAAGACACAGGGTATGGGTCCTACGAGCAGTACTTC
few,TRBV14,NA,15,TRBJ2-7,CASSFTKRAPYEQYF,TGTGCCAGCAGCTTCACAAAGCGGGCCCCCTACGAGCAGTACTTC
NA,TRBV30,NA,14,TRBJ2-7,CAWTDPSTAREQYF,TGTGCCTGGACCGACCCATCGACAGCAAGGGAGCAGTACTTC
few,TRBV6-1,NA,12,TRBJ2-1,CASTRLGNEQFF,TGTGCCAGCACCCGACTGGGCAATGAGCAGTTCTTC
NA,TRBV30,NA,12,TRBJ2-1,CAWSVLQNEQFF,TGTGCCTGGAGTGTACTCCAAAATGAGCAGTTCTTC
once,TRBV7-9,TRBD1,15,TRBJ1-2,CASSSPGQVNYGYTF,TGTGCCAGCAGCTCGCCGGGACAGGTCAACTATGGCTACACCTTC
NA,TRBV5-1,NA,13,TRBJ2-1,CASSLPHRDEQFF,TGCGCCAGCAGCTTGCCGCACAGGGATGAGCAGTTCTTC
NA,TRBV6-5,NA,13,TRBJ2-5,CASSYGGEETQYF,TGTGCCAGCAGTTACGGGGGCGAAGAGACCCAGTACTTC
NA,TRBV9,TRBD2,15,TRBJ2-1,CASTPSSGGGNEQFF,TGTGCCAGCACCCCGTCCAGCGGGGGGGGCAATGAGCAGTTCTTC
once,TRBV9,NA,13,TRBJ1-1,CASSVVPQGEAFF,TGTGCCAGCAGCGTAGTACCCCAGGGTGAAGCTTTCTTT
NA,TRBV6-1,TRBD2,14,TRBJ2-3,CASSVAGSTDTQYF,TGTGCCAGCAGCGTAGCGGGAAGCACAGATACGCAGTATTTT
NA,TRBV15,NA,20,TRBJ1-3,CATSRDEYTSWAQSGNTIYF,TGTGCCACCAGCAGAGACGAATATACTAGTTGGGCGCAGTCAGGAAACACCATATATTTT
NA,TRBV19,NA,15,TRBJ1-5,CASSIWGHSNQPQHF,TGTGCCAGTAGTATTTGGGGACATAGCAATCAGCCCCAGCATTTT
few,TRBV7-9,TRBD1,16,TRBJ2-5,CALKWGQGGDQETQYF,TGTGCCTTAAAATGGGGACAGGGGGGGGACCAAGAGACCCAGTACTTC
NA,TRBV7-9,NA,13,TRBJ2-5,CASSDRGPETQYF,TGTGCCAGCAGCGATAGAGGTCCGGAGACCCAGTACTTC
NA,TRBV7-6,TRBD1,15,TRBJ2-3,CASSSGQASTDTQYF,TGTGCCAGCAGCTCGGGACAGGCTAGCACGGATACGCAGTATTTT
few,TRBV6-5,TRBD1,16,TRBJ1-1,CASSYSLRGLSTEAFF,TGTGCCAGCAGTTACTCCCTGAGGGGGCTCTCCACTGAAGCTTTCTTT
NA,TRBV4-1,TRBD2,14,TRBJ2-7,CASSQFGGGSEQYF,TGCGCCAGCAGCCAATTTGGGGGGGGATCCGAGCAGTACTTC
NA,TRBV5-4,TRBD1,16,TRBJ2-7,CASSPGQGDLLYEQYF,TGTGCCAGCAGCCCCGGACAGGGGGATTTACTCTACGAGCAGTACTTC
NA,TRBV7-2,NA,12,TRBJ1-1,CASRLRGTEAFF,TGTGCCAGCAGACTTCGGGGGACTGAAGCTTTCTTT
NA,TRBV5-6,NA,15,TRBJ1-2,CASSLWGNRERGYTF,TGTGCCAGCAGCTTGTGGGGGAACAGGGAAAGGGGCTACACCTTC
NA,TRBV5-1,NA,19,TRBJ1-6,CASSLGPNRVGSYNSPLHF,TGCGCCAGCAGCCTGGGTCCAAACAGGGTCGGCTCCTATAATTCACCCCTCCACTTT
NA,TRBV9,TRBD2,13,TRBJ2-7,CASSVEPGGEQYF,TGTGCCAGCAGCGTAGAACCGGGGGGTGAGCAGTACTTC
NA,TRBV7-2,TRBD2,16,TRBJ2-3,CASSPSLAGGTDTQYF,TGTGCCAGCAGCCCTTCCCTGGCGGGGGGCACAGATACGCAGTATTTT
NA,TRBV9,TRBD2,16,TRBJ2-3,CASSVAGGILTDTQYF,TGTGCCAGCAGCGTAGCGGGGGGGATCTTGACAGATACGCAGTATTTT
NA,TRBV11-2,TRBD1,14,TRBJ2-3,CASSLETGEDTQYF,TGTGCCAGCAGCTTAGAAACAGGGGAAGATACGCAGTATTTT
NA,TRBV5-1,NA,14,TRBJ2-5,CASSRLYRGETQYF,TGCGCCAGCTCAAGACTTTACCGCGGGGAGACCCAGTACTTC